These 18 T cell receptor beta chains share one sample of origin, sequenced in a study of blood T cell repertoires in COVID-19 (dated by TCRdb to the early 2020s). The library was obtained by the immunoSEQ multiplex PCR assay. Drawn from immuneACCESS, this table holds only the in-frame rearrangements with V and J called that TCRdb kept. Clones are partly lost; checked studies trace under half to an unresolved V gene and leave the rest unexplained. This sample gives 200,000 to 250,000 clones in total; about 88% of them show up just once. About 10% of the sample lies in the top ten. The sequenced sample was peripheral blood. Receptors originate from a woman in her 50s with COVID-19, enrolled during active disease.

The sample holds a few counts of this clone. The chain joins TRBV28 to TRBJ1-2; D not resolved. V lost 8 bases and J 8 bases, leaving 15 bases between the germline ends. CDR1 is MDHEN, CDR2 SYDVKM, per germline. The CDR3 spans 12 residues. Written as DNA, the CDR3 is TGTGCCAGCTCCCCACCAGGTAGGGGCTACACCTTC. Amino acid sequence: CASSPPGRGYTF.

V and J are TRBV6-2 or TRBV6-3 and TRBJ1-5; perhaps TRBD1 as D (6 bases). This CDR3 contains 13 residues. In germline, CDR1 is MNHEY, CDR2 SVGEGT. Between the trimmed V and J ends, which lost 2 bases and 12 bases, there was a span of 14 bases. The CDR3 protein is CASSYLPGARQHF. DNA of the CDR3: TGTGCCAGCAGTTACCTGCCAGGGGCTCGCCAGCATTTT.

The CDR3 sequence: CASSISLAGTDTQYF. In DNA form, the CDR3 reads TGTGCCAGTAGTATTAGCCTAGCGGGCACAGATACGCAGTATTTT. V is TRBV19 and J is TRBJ2-3, with 7 bases fitting TRBD2. Germline V CDR1 and CDR2: LNHDA, SQIVND (reference sequence). CDR3 length equals 15 residues. The ends lost 3 bases at V and 1 base at J; junction bases unmatched: 4.

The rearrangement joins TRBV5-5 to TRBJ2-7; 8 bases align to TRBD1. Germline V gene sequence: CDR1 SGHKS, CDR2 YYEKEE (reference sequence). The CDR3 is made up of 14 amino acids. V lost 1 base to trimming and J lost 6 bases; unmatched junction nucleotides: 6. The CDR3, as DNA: TGTGCCAGCAGCTTGCTGACAGGGGTTTTCGAGCAGTACGTC. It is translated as CASSLLTGVFEQYV.

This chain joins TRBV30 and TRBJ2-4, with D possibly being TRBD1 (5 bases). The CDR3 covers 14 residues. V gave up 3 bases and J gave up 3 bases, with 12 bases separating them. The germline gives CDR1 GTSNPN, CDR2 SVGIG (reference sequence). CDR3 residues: CAWRAERGKNIQYF. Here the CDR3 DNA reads TGTGCCTGGAGGGCCGAAAGGGGCAAAAACATTCAGTACTTC.

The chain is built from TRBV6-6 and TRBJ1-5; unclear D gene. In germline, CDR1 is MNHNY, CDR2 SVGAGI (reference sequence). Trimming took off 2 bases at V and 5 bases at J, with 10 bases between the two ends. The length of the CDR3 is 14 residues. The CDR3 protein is CASSYGQIDQPQHF. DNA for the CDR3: TGTGCCAGCAGTTACGGGCAGATTGATCAGCCCCAGCATTTT.

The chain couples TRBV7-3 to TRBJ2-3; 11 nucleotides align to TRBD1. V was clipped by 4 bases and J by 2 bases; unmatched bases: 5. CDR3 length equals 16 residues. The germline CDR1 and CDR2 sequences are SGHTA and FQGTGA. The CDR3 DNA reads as TGTGCCAGCAGCTCCGGGACAGGGGGTTCCACAGATACGCAGTATTTT. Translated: CASSSGTGGSTDTQYF. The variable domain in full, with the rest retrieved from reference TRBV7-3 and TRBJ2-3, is GAGVSQTPSNKVTEKGKYVELRCDPISGHTALYWYRQSLGQGPEFLIYFQGTGAADDSGLPNDRFFAVRPEGSVSTLKIQRTERGDSAVYLCASSSGTGGSTDTQYFGPGTRLTVL.

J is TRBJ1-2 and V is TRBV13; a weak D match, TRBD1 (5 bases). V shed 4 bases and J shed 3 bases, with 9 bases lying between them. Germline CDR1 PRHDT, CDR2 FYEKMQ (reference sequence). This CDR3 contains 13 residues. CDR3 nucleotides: TGTGCCAGCAGCTCCAGGGTTCACTATGGCTACACCTTC. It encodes CASSSRVHYGYTF.

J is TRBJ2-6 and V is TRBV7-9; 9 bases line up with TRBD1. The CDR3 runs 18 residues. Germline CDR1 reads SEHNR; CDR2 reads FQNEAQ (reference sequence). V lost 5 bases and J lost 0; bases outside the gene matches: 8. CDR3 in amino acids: CASSTMDRGSSGANVLTF. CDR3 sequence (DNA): TGTGCCAGCAGCACCATGGACAGGGGAAGCTCTGGGGCCAACGTCCTGACTTTC.

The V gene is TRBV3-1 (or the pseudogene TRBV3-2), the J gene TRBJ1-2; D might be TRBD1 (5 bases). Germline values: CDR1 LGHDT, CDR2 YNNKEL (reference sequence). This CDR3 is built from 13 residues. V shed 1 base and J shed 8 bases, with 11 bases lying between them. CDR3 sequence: CASSQGGGVGYTF. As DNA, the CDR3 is TGTGCCAGCAGCCAAGGCGGAGGGGTGGGCTACACCTTC.

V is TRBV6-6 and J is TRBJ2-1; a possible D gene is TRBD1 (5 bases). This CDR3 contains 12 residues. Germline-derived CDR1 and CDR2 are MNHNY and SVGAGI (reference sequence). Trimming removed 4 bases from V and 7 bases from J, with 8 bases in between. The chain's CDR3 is CASSLKGNEQFF. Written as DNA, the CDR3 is TGTGCCAGCAGTTTAAAGGGGAATGAGCAGTTCTTC.

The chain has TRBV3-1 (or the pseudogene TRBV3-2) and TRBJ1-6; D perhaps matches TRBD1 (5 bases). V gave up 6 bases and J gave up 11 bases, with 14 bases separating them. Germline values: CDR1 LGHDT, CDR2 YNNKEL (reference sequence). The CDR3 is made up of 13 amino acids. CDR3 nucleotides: TGTGCCAGCAGTGACTCACGGGGGGCACCCCTCCACTTT. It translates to CASSDSRGAPLHF.

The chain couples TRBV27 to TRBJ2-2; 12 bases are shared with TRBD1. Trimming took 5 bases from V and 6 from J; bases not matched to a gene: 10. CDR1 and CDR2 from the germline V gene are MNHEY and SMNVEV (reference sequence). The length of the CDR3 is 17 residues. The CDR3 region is CASSKRLGQGAAGELFF. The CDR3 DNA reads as TGTGCCAGCAGTAAACGATTGGGACAGGGGGCGGCCGGGGAGCTGTTTTTT.

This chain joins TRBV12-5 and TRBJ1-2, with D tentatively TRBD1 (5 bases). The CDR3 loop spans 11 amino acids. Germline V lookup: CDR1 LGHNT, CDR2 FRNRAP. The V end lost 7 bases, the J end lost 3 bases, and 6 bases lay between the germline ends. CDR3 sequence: CASEGDYGYTF. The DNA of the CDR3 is TGTGCTAGTGAAGGGGACTATGGCTACACCTTC.

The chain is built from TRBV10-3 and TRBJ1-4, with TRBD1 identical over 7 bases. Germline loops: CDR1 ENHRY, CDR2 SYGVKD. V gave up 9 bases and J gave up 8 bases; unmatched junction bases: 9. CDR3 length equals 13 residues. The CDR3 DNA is TGTGCCATACACGGACAGGTCGGGGAAAAACTGTTTTTT. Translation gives CAIHGQVGEKLFF.

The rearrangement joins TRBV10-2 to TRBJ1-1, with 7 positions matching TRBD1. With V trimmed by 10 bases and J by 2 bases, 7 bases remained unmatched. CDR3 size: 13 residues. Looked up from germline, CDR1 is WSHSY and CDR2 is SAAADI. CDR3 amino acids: CATADRSNTEAFF. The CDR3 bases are TGCGCCACCGCGGACAGGAGCAACACTGAAGCTTTCTTT.

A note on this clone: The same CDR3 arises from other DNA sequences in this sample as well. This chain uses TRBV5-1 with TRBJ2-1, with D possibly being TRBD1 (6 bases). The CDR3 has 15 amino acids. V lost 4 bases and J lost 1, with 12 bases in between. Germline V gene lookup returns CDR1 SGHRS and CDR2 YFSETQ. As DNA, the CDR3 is TGCGCCAGCAGCCCTCGACAGGTATCCTACAATGAGCAGTTCTTC. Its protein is CASSPRQVSYNEQFF. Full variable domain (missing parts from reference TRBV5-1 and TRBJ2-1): KAGVTQTPRYLIKTRGQQVTLSCSPISGHRSVSWYQQTPGQGLQFLFEYFSETQRNKGNFPGRFSGRQFSNSRSEMNVSTLELGDSALYLCASSPRQVSYNEQFFGPGTRLTVL.

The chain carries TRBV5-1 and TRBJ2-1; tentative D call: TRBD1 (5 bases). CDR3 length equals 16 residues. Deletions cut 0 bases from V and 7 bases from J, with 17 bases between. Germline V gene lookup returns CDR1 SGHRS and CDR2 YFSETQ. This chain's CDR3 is CASSLGFAGIRNEQFF. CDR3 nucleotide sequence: TGCGCCAGCAGCTTGGGTTTTGCAGGGATCAGAAATGAGCAGTTCTTC.